The 13 T cell receptor beta chains given below trace back to one sample, sequenced in a study of tumor and adjacent non-tumor tissue in lung cancer. Three rounds of nested PCR, following a modified ARM-PCR protocol, produced the TCRbeta library. TCRdb ran MiXCR on the multiplex PCR reads and lists one entry per CDR3 protein. Counted here are more than 60,000 distinct CDR3 sequences, roughly 77% occurring once; the ten biggest clones make up 40% to 50%. No cell sorting was done before RNA was extracted from the tissue. This non-tumor lung sample came from over 3 cm beyond the tumor edge. The sequenced sample was distant non-tumor lung tissue. These receptors were taken from a man aged 60-69 years with non-small cell lung cancer.

On this clonotype: One junction end does not reproduce the germline sequence, and a read error may be involved. This sequence joins TRBV4-2 and TRBJ2-5; 14 nucleotides match TRBD2. The germline CDR1 and CDR2 sequences are LGHNA and YNFKEQ. The CDR3 sequence is 16 residues long. As DNA, the CDR3 is TGTGCCAGTAGCCAGGGGACTAGCGGGAGTGGAGAGACCCACTACTTC. Protein product: CASSQGTSGSGETHYF.

In the case of this clonotype: A junction boundary mismatches the germline segment, possibly from a read error. This chain links TRBV7-8 with TRBJ2-6, with a tentative D call TRBD1 (6 bases). The CDR3 covers 15 residues. The germline CDR1 and CDR2 sequences are SGHVS and FQNEAQ. CDR3 bases: TGTGCCAGCAGCTCAAAACAGGGACCGGCCGACGTCCTGACTTTC. This sequence encodes CASSSKQGPADVLTF. Variable domain in full (rest from reference TRBV7-8 and TRBJ2-6): GAGVSQSPRYKVAKRGQDVALRCDPISGHVSLFWYQQALGQGPEFLTYFQNEAQLDKSGLPSDRFFAERPEGSVSTLKIQRTQQEDSAVYLCASSSKQGPADVLTFGAGSRLTVL.

This clonotype was observed a handful of times. A junction boundary mismatches the germline segment, possibly from a read error. The V gene is TRBV29-1, the J gene TRBJ2-6; TRBD1 matches at 11 bases. The CDR3 is 16 amino acids. Germline V gene lookup returns CDR1 SQVTM and CDR2 ANQGSEA. Here the CDR3 reads CSAAGQGDSGANILTF. The CDR3 DNA reads TGCAGCGCAGCGGGACAGGGGGACTCTGGGGCCAACATCCTGACTTTC.

This clonotype was found once. At one end the junction does not follow the germline gene, possibly because of a read error. This chain connects TRBV12-3 or TRBV12-4 to TRBJ2-2, with TRBD2 matching 8 bases. The length of the CDR3 is 14 residues. The CDR3 nucleotides are TGTGCCAGCAATTTTAGCGGGAACCCCGGGAAGCTGTTTTTT. This codes for CASNFSGNPGKLFF.

This chain joins TRBV4-2 and TRBJ2-1; 8 bases match TRBD2. Germline assignment: CDR1 LGHNA and CDR2 YNFKEQ. V trimming: 9 bases; J trimming: 7 bases; junction bases outside the gene matches: 14. This CDR3 has 15 residues. CDR3 sequence (DNA): TGTGCCAGTAGCTTCGGGACTAGACTGGGTAATGAGCAGTTCTTC. It translates to CASSFGTRLGNEQFF.

This clonotype has just one count. A read error may be the cause here, since a much bigger clone is one base away. The chain carries TRBV2 and TRBJ2-7, with TRBD1 as a possible D gene (6 bases). CDR3 length: 14 amino acids. The germline gives CDR1 SNHLY, CDR2 FYNNEI. Written as DNA, the CDR3 is TGTGTCAGCAGTGAAACAGGGTCCTCCTACGAGCAGTACTTC. This encodes CVSSETGSSYEQYF.

Points on this clonotype: At one boundary the junction diverges from the germline segment, which might be a read error. This rearrangement joins TRBV4-1 to TRBJ2-1; 8 positions agree with TRBD2. This CDR3 spans 18 amino acids. The germline CDR1 and CDR2 sequences are MGHRA and YSYEKL. For the CDR3, the DNA is TGTGCCAGCAGCCAAGGCAGGCGGGAGGTCGGCTCCTACAATCAGCAGTTCTTC. Translating it yields CASSQGRREVGSYNQQFF.

This clonotype was seen more than once but under ten times. One end of the junction varies from germline; a read error may be responsible. The chain has TRBV6-5 and TRBJ2-7; D might be TRBD1 or TRBD2, each matching 5 bases. CDR3 length equals 16 residues. Germline-derived CDR1 and CDR2 are MNHEY and SVGAGI. The CDR3 protein is CASGYSSGASFYEQYF. The CDR3 bases are TGTGCCAGCGGTTACTCTAGTGGGGCTAGCTTTTACGAGCAGTACTTC.

This clonotype was seen just once. V usage is TRBV29-1 and J usage is TRBJ2-5; 9 nucleotides line up with TRBD2. The CDR3 spans 14 residues. CDR1 is SQVTM and CDR2 is ANQGSEA in the germline V gene. The junction had 21 bases not matched to a gene; V was cut back by 8 bases and J by 14 bases. CDR3 sequence: CSWARTSAGEIQYF. In DNA, the CDR3 is TGCAGCTGGGCTCGGACTAGCGCTGGGGAGATCCAATACTTC.

Regarding this clonotype: Because the CDR3 is missing its conserved closing phenylalanine or tryptophan, this is likely a read error. This chain connects TRBV11-1 to TRBJ2-3; 11 bases are a match to TRBD2. The germline V gene has CDR1 SGHAT and CDR2 FQDESV (reference sequence). The CDR3 covers 16 residues. The CDR3 loop reads CASNLTSGASTVTQYL. In DNA form, the CDR3 reads TGTGCCAGCAACTTGACTAGCGGGGCCAGCACAGTTACGCAGTATTTG.

Of note for this clonotype: Its ends do not fully match the called genes, so a read error is possible. The chain employs TRBV10-1 and TRBJ2-6; no clear D. The CDR3 spans 16 residues. Germline V lookup: CDR1 WNHNN, CDR2 SYGVQD (reference sequence). The CDR3 reads CASSPGQSSGSNVLTF. DNA for the CDR3: TGCGCCAGCAGTCCGGGTCAGTCAAGTGGGTCCAACGTCCTGACTTTC.

This clonotype was detected many times. As DNA, the CDR3 is TGCGCCAGCAGCTTCAACGAAGCCGGGGGCGTCCCCGGGGAGCTGTTTTTT. Protein: CASSFNEAGGVPGELFF. The rearrangement uses TRBV5-1 and TRBJ2-2; possibly TRBD1 or TRBD2 for D (6 bases each). Trimming shortened V by 2 bases and J by 6 bases, and 20 bases separated the two germline ends. Germline V lookup: CDR1 SGHRS, CDR2 YFSETQ. The CDR3 runs to 17 residues.

With regard to this clonotype: The junction departs from germline at one end; a sequencing error may be responsible. The chain carries TRBV6-1 and TRBJ2-7; 9 nucleotides line up with TRBD2. Germline V gene lookup returns CDR1 MNHNS and CDR2 SASEGT. The CDR3 extends over 17 amino acids. The CDR3 nucleotides are TGTGCCATCTCTGTCCGTCGGGGAGCGGGAGGATCCTACGAGCAATACTTC. Translating gives CAISVRRGAGGSYEQYF.